This T cell receptor beta chain appears in the sequencing data of a study of Graves' ophthalmopathy and Graves' hyperthyroidism. From RNA, the CDR3 regions of TCR beta chains were amplified and sequenced. RT-PCR with HTBI primers came first, then second-round multiplex PCR. TCRdb re-called the multiplex PCR reads with MiXCR, one entry per CDR3 protein. This repertoire shows roughly 230,000 distinct CDR3 sequences, 20% to 25% found once; its top ten account for more than 35%. V lost 4 bases, J lost 6 bases, and 7 bases stayed unmatched. The CDR3 runs to 14 residues. From germline, CDR1 is LNHDA and CDR2 SQIVND (reference sequence).

The TCR originated in a woman aged 45 to 65 with Graves' ophthalmopathy. This sequence joins TRBV19 and TRBJ2-7, with TRBD2 matching 9 bases. Source material: peripheral blood. CDR3 coding DNA: TGTGCCAGTAGTACGGTAGCGGGGGCCCTCGAGCAGTACTTC. Its protein is CASSTVAGALEQYF.